This T cell receptor beta chain was found in a study of cytomegalovirus exposure and HLA in healthy donors. Study results and caveats: Segments of the TCR beta V type were, in most cases, productive about 87% or about 30% of the time in an earlier analysis. Sequencing likely generated an artifact that appeared as a cluster of highly shared sequence variants. Analysis was carried out at a later point, and it linked a missense DCLRE1C variant to TCR beta V- and J-gene trimming.

The PCR ran on 60 Vbeta and 13 Jbeta primers. This table comes from immunoSEQ multiplex PCR, and its TCRdb copy is limited to in-frame clones, with some not included. The sample contains 170,000 or so clones, approximately 84% of which appear only once. Trimming took 7 bases from V and 4 from J; bases not matched to a gene: 8. The CDR3 runs 15 residues. In germline, CDR1 is SGHAT, CDR2 FQDESV (reference sequence). Points on this clone: The antigen remains undetermined.

The clonotype originates from a man aged 18 to 30 in good health and CMV-seronegative. The sample consisted of PBMCs. The V and J genes are TRBV11-1 and TRBJ2-1; 9 bases are shared with TRBD1. The CDR3 protein is CASTSGTGNYNEQFF. In DNA form, the CDR3 reads TGTGCCAGCACCTCCGGGACAGGGAATTACAATGAGCAGTTCTTC. Combining the CDR3 with reference TRBV11-1 and TRBJ2-1 gives the whole variable domain EAEVAQSPRYKITEKSQAVAFWCDPISGHATLYWYRQILGQGPELLVQFQDESVVDDSQLPKDRFSAERLKGVDSTLKIQPAELGDSAMYLCASTSGTGNYNEQFFGPGTRLTVL.